This TCR beta chain was captured in a study of vaccination and CD4 T cells after COVID-19. The wider study: Overlapping spike peptides from SARS-CoV-2, HCoV-NL63, HCoV-OC43 and HCoV-229E served to stimulate the cells.

The V and J ends lost 4 bases and 0 bases, in that order; junction bases with no gene match: 2. The CDR3 is made up of 15 amino acids. Germline CDR1 MRHNA, CDR2 SNTAGT. The treatment: 10-day PBMC culture with coronavirus spike peptide pools or control peptides (ViraFEST assay). This clonotype occurred a few times. Its antigen remains unknown. Sequenced with the Oncomine TCR Beta short-read assay was DNA taken from cultured CD4+ T cells. TCRdb re-called the PCR reads with MiXCR, one entry per CDR3 protein. The top ten clones hold around 14% of a sample with about 17,000 distinct CDR3 sequences, 30% to 40% of them seen once.

This chain links TRBV6-4 with TRBJ2-2; 7 bases agree with TRBD1. This clonotype was sampled from a human donor with COVID-19. Sample: cultured CD4+ T cells from blood. CDR3 loop: CASSVGTANTGELFF. In DNA form, the CDR3 reads TGTGCCAGCAGTGTTGGGACAGCGAACACCGGGGAGCTGTTTTTT.